The 13 T cell receptor beta chains below were found in one sample sequenced in a study of T cells in Graves' hyperthyroidism and ophthalmopathy. Using RNA transcripts as the source, TCR beta CDR3 regions were amplified. When the TCR CDR3 underwent first-round RT-PCR, the HTBI primer set was used. TCRdb re-called the multiplex PCR reads with MiXCR, one entry per CDR3 protein. The repertoire holds about 350,000 distinct CDR3 sequences, with roughly 13% as singletons. The specimen sequenced was blood. These receptors were taken from a middle-aged woman with Graves' ophthalmopathy.

J is TRBJ2-2 and V is TRBV5-4, with TRBD1 as a possible D gene (5 bases). This CDR3 has 16 amino acids. Germline loops: CDR1 SGHNT, CDR2 YYREEE (reference sequence). Trimming cost V 4 bases and J 1 base, with 14 bases left between them. In DNA form, the CDR3 reads TGTGCCAGCAGCCGTGCGGACACAGGGAACACCGGGGAGCTGTTTTTT. Amino acid sequence: CASSRADTGNTGELFF.

This clonotype was seen many times. The chain joins TRBV20-1 to TRBJ2-7; 8 bases match TRBD1. Germline V gives CDR1 DFQATT, CDR2 SNEGSKA (reference sequence). Trimming at V came to 3 bases and at J to 5 bases, leaving 3 bases not matched to a gene. The length of the CDR3 is 12 residues. Here the CDR3 reads CSARADRDEQYF. In DNA form, the CDR3 reads TGCAGTGCTAGGGCGGACAGGGACGAGCAGTACTTC.

This clonotype was counted only a few times. J is TRBJ2-5 and V is TRBV20-1, with TRBD1 identical over 11 bases. CDR1 is DFQATT and CDR2 is SNEGSKA in the germline V gene (reference sequence). The CDR3 loop spans 15 amino acids. V shed 7 bases, J shed 5 bases, and the junction held 12 bases outside the gene matches. CDR3 amino acids: CSVYERDRGFETQYF. CDR3 coding DNA: TGCAGTGTATATGAACGGGACAGGGGGTTTGAGACCCAGTACTTC.

This clonotype turned up a few times. This chain uses TRBV19 with TRBJ2-1; 7 nucleotides agree with TRBD2. The CDR3 has 15 amino acids. Per the germline V gene, CDR1 is LNHDA and CDR2 is SQIVND (reference sequence). V trimming: 1 base; J trimming: 7 bases; junction bases outside the gene matches: 7. The CDR3 protein is CASSIVSGAGNEQFF. The CDR3 bases are TGTGCCAGTAGTATAGTAAGCGGGGCCGGGAATGAGCAGTTCTTC. The full variable domain, rest sourced from reference TRBV19 and TRBJ2-1, is DGGITQSPKYLFRKEGQNVTLSCEQNLNHDAMYWYRQDPGQGLRLIYYSQIVNDFQKGDIAEGYSVSREKKESFPLTVTSAQKNPTAFYLCASSIVSGAGNEQFFGPGTRLTVL.

CDR3 protein: CASSFPRGANTEAFF. CDR3 in DNA: TGTGCCAGCAGCTTTCCCCGGGGAGCGAACACTGAAGCTTTCTTT. The V and J genes are TRBV7-9 and TRBJ1-1; the D is unclear. The ends were cut back, 3 bases at V and 1 base at J, with 12 bases in the middle. CDR1 is SEHNR, CDR2 FQNEAQ, per germline (reference sequence). The CDR3 loop spans 15 amino acids.

This clonotype has at least ten counts. V usage is TRBV6-1 and J usage is TRBJ2-1; 11 nucleotides agree with TRBD2. CDR1 and CDR2 from the germline V gene are MNHNS and SASEGT. Unmatched junction bases numbered 7, after V lost 4 bases and J lost 5 bases. CDR3 length: 16 amino acids. The CDR3 DNA reads as TGTGCCAGCAGTGCCCGACTAGCGGGGACCAACAATGAGCAGTTCTTC. Translating gives CASSARLAGTNNEQFF.

This clonotype occurred many times. The chain is built from TRBV7-9 and TRBJ2-3; 7 bases agree with TRBD1. The CDR3 runs 14 residues. The germline CDR1 and CDR2 sequences are SEHNR and FQNEAQ (reference sequence). V shed 5 bases and J 2 bases; nucleotides not matched to a gene: 4. CDR3 in DNA: TGTGCCAGCAGCGTCACAGGGGTCACAGATACGCAGTATTTT. Translating gives CASSVTGVTDTQYF.

This clonotype was found many times. The genes are TRBV28 and TRBJ2-7; tentatively, D is TRBD2 (6 bases). The germline gives CDR1 MDHEN, CDR2 SYDVKM. V was cut by 2 bases and J by 5 bases, with 13 bases left in between. This CDR3 is built from 14 residues. The CDR3 loop reads CASSLPAGIHEQYF. In DNA, the CDR3 is TGTGCCAGCAGTTTACCTGCGGGGATCCACGAGCAGTACTTC.

CDR3 sequence: CASSQDLASFIPEAFF. CDR3 nucleotide sequence: TGTGCCAGCAGCCAAGATCTGGCCAGTTTTATCCCTGAAGCTTTCTTT. V gene TRBV3-1 combines with J gene TRBJ1-1; D unclear. The CDR3 has 16 residues. The V gene's germline CDR1 is LGHDT and CDR2 YNNKEL (reference sequence). V gave up 0 bases and J gave up 6 bases, with 17 bases separating them. Complete variable domain (other parts from reference TRBV3-1 and TRBJ1-1): DTAVSQTPKYLVTQMGNDKSIKCEQNLGHDTMYWYKQDSKKFLKIMFSYNNKELIINETVPNRFSPKSPDKAHLNLHINSLELGDSAVYFCASSQDLASFIPEAFFGQGTRLTVV.

This clonotype was detected many times. The chain recombines TRBV13 with TRBJ2-1, with D uncertain. The CDR3 has 14 residues. The V end was cut by 5 bases, the J end by 2 bases, with 10 bases between. From germline, CDR1 is PRHDT and CDR2 FYEKMQ (reference sequence). The DNA of the CDR3 is TGTGCCAGCAGCCCCCCTTTCCCCTACAATGAGCAGTTCTTC. Translation gives CASSPPFPYNEQFF.

The rearrangement links TRBV7-9 to TRBJ1-3; TRBD1 matches 7 bases. This CDR3 is built from 17 residues. V was clipped by 6 bases and J by 0 bases; unmatched bases: 11. The germline V gene encodes CDR1 SEHNR and CDR2 FQNEAQ (reference sequence). The CDR3 region is CASRPSSGTASGNTIYF. CDR3 coding DNA: TGTGCCAGCAGACCCTCATCAGGGACAGCCTCTGGAAACACCATATATTTT.

Many counts were recorded for this clonotype. The CDR3 is CATGTGASTDTQYF. CDR3 nucleotides: TGTGCCACCGGGACAGGGGCTAGCACAGATACGCAGTATTTT. The chain recombines TRBV2 with TRBJ2-3; TRBD1 matches at 10 bases. The germline gives CDR1 SNHLY, CDR2 FYNNEI. This CDR3 region has 14 residues. Unmatched junction bases numbered 4, after V lost 10 bases and J lost 0 bases.

This clonotype was observed many times. The chain has TRBV4-1 and TRBJ1-2; D might be TRBD1 (5 bases). Germline loops: CDR1 MGHRA, CDR2 YSYEKL. The V end was cut by 2 bases, the J end by 6 bases, with 22 bases between. The length of the CDR3 is 17 residues. CDR3 region: CASSQRRRGPGVDGYTF. The CDR3 DNA sequence: TGCGCCAGCAGCCAAAGGCGCCGGGGACCCGGGGTCGATGGCTACACCTTC.